This T cell receptor (beta chain) originates from a study of shared clonotypes between healthy human individuals. Study information: CD8 memory received one plate per donor, CD8 naive two, CD4 memory three and CD4 naive three.

Clones were read by immunoSEQ multiplex PCR, and TCRdb kept only the in-frame ones, dropping some. The table shows approximately 340,000 clones, with about 73% occurring only once. With 3 bases removed from V and 6 bases from J, the gap between germline ends came to 9 bases. The CDR3 is 13 amino acids. Germline lookup yields CDR1 SGHNT and CDR2 YENEEA. This chain uses TRBV11-3 with TRBJ2-1, with D possibly being TRBD1 (6 bases). The sequencing sample was made of memory CD4+ T cells sorted from blood. The subset: CD45RA-negative fraction. The sequence was collected from a man aged 25 to 40 in good health. The DNA of the CDR3 is TGTGCCAGCAGCTTTTCAGGGGTCAATGAGCAGTTCTTC. It specifies CASSFSGVNEQFF. Variable domain in full (rest from reference TRBV11-3 and TRBJ2-1): EAGVVQSPRYKIIEKKQPVAFWCNPISGHNTLYWYLQNLGQGPELLIRYENEEAVDDSQLPKDRFSAERLKGVDSTLKIQPAELGDSAVYLCASSFSGVNEQFFGPGTRLTVL.